This T cell receptor (beta chain) was sequenced for a study of cytomegalovirus exposure and HLA in healthy donors. General study findings and limits: Later analysis identified several of the most significant clusters that appeared linked to common viral pathogens.

V was pared by 1 base and J by 4 bases, with 6 bases of the junction left unmatched. This CDR3 region has 15 residues. Germline assignment: CDR1 SGHTA and CDR2 FQGNSA. Comment on this clone: Its antigen remains unknown.

PCR involved 60 Vbeta and 13 Jbeta primers. Assay: immunoSEQ multiplex PCR; the TCRdb copy retains only in-frame clones and omits some. The sample lists approximately 100,000 clones, more than 75% occurring once. The chain joins TRBV7-2 to TRBJ1-1; TRBD1 agrees at 7 bases. The sample comprised PBMCs. The TCR originated in a middle-aged woman in good health and CMV-seronegative. For the CDR3, the DNA is TGTGCCAGCAGCTTAGGACAGGGAGTACGCACTGAAGCTTTCTTT. This sequence encodes CASSLGQGVRTEAFF.